The 29 T cell receptor beta chains in this list originate from one sample, sequenced in a study of cytomegalovirus exposure and HLA in healthy donors. The PCR ran on 60 Vbeta and 13 Jbeta primers. Produced via immunoSEQ multiplex PCR; TCRdb's table is partial and in-frame only. The sample carries 150,000 to 200,000 clones, around 80% recorded once. The specimen sequenced was PBMCs. Receptors were obtained from a man in his forties or fifties in good health and CMV-seronegative.

The rearrangement links TRBV27 to TRBJ2-7; 7 nucleotides line up with TRBD1. V was pared by 5 bases and J by 3 bases, with 13 bases of the junction left unmatched. CDR1 is MNHEY and CDR2 is SMNVEV in the germline V gene (reference sequence). This CDR3 has 16 amino acids. Written as DNA, the CDR3 is TGTGCCAGCAGTCTTTCCGGGACAGCAAACTACTACGAGCAGTACTTC. This gives the protein CASSLSGTANYYEQYF.

The J gene is TRBJ2-1, the V gene TRBV9; a possible D gene is TRBD2 (5 bases). V lost 4 bases and J 4 bases, leaving 21 bases between the germline ends. Germline V gives CDR1 SGDLS, CDR2 YYNGEE. The CDR3 has 17 residues. The CDR3 is CASSMSSNPFIYNEQFF. The CDR3 nucleotides are TGTGCCAGCAGCATGTCTAGCAATCCCTTTATTTACAATGAGCAGTTCTTC.

This chain links TRBV6-5 with TRBJ2-1, with 10 bases aligning to TRBD1. CDR1 is MNHEY and CDR2 is SVGAGI in the germline V gene. The CDR3 sequence is 15 residues long. Trimming took 2 bases from V and 7 from J; bases not matched to a gene: 5. The CDR3: CASSYEGQGRNEQFF. Here the CDR3 DNA reads TGTGCCAGCAGTTACGAGGGACAGGGGAGGAATGAGCAGTTCTTC.

The gene calls are TRBV7-2 and TRBJ2-1; 10 nucleotides align to TRBD2. The CDR3 totals 17 residues. Per germline, CDR1 SGHTA and CDR2 FQGNSA. Trimming cost V 2 bases and J 6 bases; bases outside gene matches: 10. CDR3 sequence: CASSLKSASGGINEQFF. The CDR3 bases are TGTGCCAGCAGCTTAAAGTCGGCTAGCGGGGGTATCAATGAGCAGTTCTTC.

This chain connects TRBV28 to TRBJ1-4; D gene uncertain. Germline loops: CDR1 MDHEN, CDR2 SYDVKM. V was trimmed by 2 bases and J by 4 bases, leaving 11 bases between them. The CDR3 has 15 amino acids. CDR3 DNA sequence: TGTGCCAGCAGTTTACCAACACCTAGTAATGAAAAACTGTTTTTT. Residues: CASSLPTPSNEKLFF. The full variable domain, with the rest looked up from reference TRBV28 and TRBJ1-4, is DVKVTQSSRYLVKRTGEKVFLECVQDMDHENMFWYRQDPGLGLRLIYFSYDVKMKEKGDIPEGYSVSREKKERFSLILESASTNQTSMYLCASSLPTPSNEKLFFGSGTQLSVL.

CDR3 sequence reads: CASSYERGREQYF. The CDR3 DNA follows: TGTGCCAGCAGTTACGAAAGGGGTCGCGAGCAGTACTTC. The chain uses TRBV6-5 and TRBJ2-7, with TRBD1 as a possible D gene (5 bases). The CDR3 consists of 13 residues. V gave up 2 bases and J gave up 6 bases, with 11 bases separating them. Germline V lookup: CDR1 MNHEY, CDR2 SVGAGI.

The chain is built from TRBV7-8 and TRBJ2-4; 13 nucleotides line up with TRBD2. This CDR3 region has 19 residues. The germline CDR1 and CDR2 sequences are SGHVS and FQNEAQ. The J segment lost 4 bases and the V segment lost 6 bases, leaving 15 bases of the junction unmatched. The DNA for the CDR3 is TGTGCCAGCAGACCAGGACTAGCGGGAGAAAGGGGGTGGAAAAACATTCAGTACTTC. Its protein product is CASRPGLAGERGWKNIQYF.

Here the CDR3 reads CASSLLGYTSGRAEQYF. In nucleotides, the CDR3 is TGTGCCAGCAGTTTATTAGGTTATACTAGCGGGAGGGCCGAGCAGTACTTC. The chain carries TRBV28 and TRBJ2-7, with 13 bases that match TRBD2. The germline V gene encodes CDR1 MDHEN and CDR2 SYDVKM. With V trimmed by 1 base and J by 6 bases, 9 bases remained unmatched. The CDR3 totals 17 residues.

This clone appeared a few times. The chain is built from TRBV27 and TRBJ1-4; 10 bases are shared with TRBD1. The trim removed 3 bases at V and 0 bases at J, leaving 4 bases unmatched. The CDR3 spans 17 residues. Per germline, CDR1 MNHEY and CDR2 SMNVEV (reference sequence). Here the CDR3 reads CASSFLTGGSTNEKLFF. The CDR3 DNA reads TGTGCCAGCAGTTTCCTGACAGGGGGCTCAACTAATGAAAAACTGTTTTTT.

The V call is TRBV29-1, the J call TRBJ2-1; 8 bases agree with TRBD2. Germline CDR1 SQVTM, CDR2 ANQGSEA. The ends lost 4 bases at V and 9 bases at J; junction bases unmatched: 11. The CDR3 extends over 14 amino acids. CDR3 coding DNA: TGCAGCGTTGGGGCCGGGACTAGGTATACTGAGCAGTTCTTC. This sequence encodes CSVGAGTRYTEQFF.

A remark on this clone: This CDR3 is also generated by other DNA sequences in the sample. J is TRBJ2-7 and V is TRBV27, with 7 positions matching TRBD1. The CDR3 is 13 amino acids. The germline CDR1 and CDR2 sequences are MNHEY and SMNVEV (reference sequence). V was clipped by 6 bases and J by 1 base; unmatched bases: 3. CDR3 residues: CASSLGQSYEQYF. The CDR3 nucleotides are TGTGCCAGCAGCCTGGGACAGTCCTACGAGCAGTACTTC.

Only a few counts were recorded for this clone. This chain links TRBV6-5 with TRBJ1-4; TRBD1 might be the D (5 bases). Germline V lookup: CDR1 MNHEY, CDR2 SVGAGI. Trimming pared 4 bases from V and 7 bases from J, leaving 10 bases between. The CDR3 is 13 amino acids. The CDR3 is CASSSVQGEKLFF. CDR3 bases: TGTGCCAGCAGTTCAGTTCAGGGTGAAAAACTGTTTTTT.

V is TRBV4-1 and J is TRBJ1-2, with D tentatively TRBD1 (5 bases). The V gene's germline CDR1 is MGHRA and CDR2 YSYEKL. Trimming left V 2 bases short and J 4 bases short, with 14 bases between. This CDR3 has 15 amino acids. The CDR3 loop is CASSQNKGILYGYTF. The CDR3 nucleotides are TGCGCCAGCAGCCAAAACAAGGGGATTCTCTATGGCTACACCTTC.

J is TRBJ1-1 and V is TRBV5-1; tentative D call: TRBD1 (6 bases). The V and J ends lost 2 bases and 10 bases respectively, with 18 bases between them. The CDR3 covers 14 residues. The germline gives CDR1 SGHRS, CDR2 YFSETQ. CDR3 nucleotide sequence: TGCGCCAGCAGCTTAGATGAACAGGGTCACGGAGCTTTCTTT. The encoded protein is CASSLDEQGHGAFF.

CDR3 coding DNA: TGTGCCAGCAGTTACTCAAGGAGTTTTGAGCAGTTCTTC. It specifies CASSYSRSFEQFF. The chain is built from TRBV6-5 and TRBJ2-1, with D uncertain. From germline, CDR1 is MNHEY and CDR2 SVGAGI. The CDR3 is 13 residues long. V gave up 0 bases and J gave up 9 bases, with 9 bases separating them.

This chain connects TRBV7-6 to TRBJ1-1; TRBD1 might be the D (5 bases). Germline-derived CDR1 and CDR2 are SGHVS and FNYEAQ. V was trimmed by 1 base and J by 3 bases, leaving 9 bases between them. The CDR3 extends over 14 amino acids. The CDR3 DNA follows: TGTGCCAGCAGCTTAGGCGGGGCGGACACTGAAGCTTTCTTT. It yields the protein CASSLGGADTEAFF.

J is TRBJ2-1 and V is TRBV5-1; the match to TRBD2 covers 8 bases. V gave up 0 bases and J gave up 0 bases; unmatched junction bases: 8. CDR3 length: 18 amino acids. In germline, CDR1 is SGHRS, CDR2 YFSETQ. Here the CDR3 reads CASSLAVLADFSYNEQFF. The CDR3 DNA is TGCGCCAGCAGCTTGGCAGTACTAGCGGATTTCTCCTACAATGAGCAGTTCTTC.

This chain connects TRBV5-8 to TRBJ2-5; 7 bases map to TRBD2. The end of the DNA aligns better with TRBJ2-7, so the J call may be wrong. From germline, CDR1 is SGHTS and CDR2 YDEGEE. The CDR3 has 16 residues. The CDR3 spells CASSAGRTSVSYEQYF. As DNA, the CDR3 is TGTGCCAGCAGCGCGGGGAGAACTAGCGTATCCTACGAGCAGTACTTC.

The CDR3 spells CASSLAKTSGRADTQYF. CDR3 nucleotides: TGTGCCAGCAGCTTGGCCAAGACTAGCGGGAGAGCAGATACGCAGTATTTT. The chain uses TRBV5-4 and TRBJ2-3; 12 nucleotides agree with TRBD2. The junction had 6 bases not matched to a gene; V was cut back by 0 bases and J by 4 bases. Germline V gene lookup returns CDR1 SGHNT and CDR2 YYREEE (reference sequence). This CDR3 spans 17 amino acids. Supplemented by reference TRBV5-4 and TRBJ2-3, the full variable domain reads ETGVTQSPTHLIKTRGQQVTLRCSSQSGHNTVSWYQQALGQGPQFIFQYYREEENGRGNFPPRFSGLQFPNYSSELNVNALELDDSALYLCASSLAKTSGRADTQYFGPGTRLTVL.

Comment on this clone: This CDR3 is also generated by other DNA sequences in the sample. The CDR3 protein is CASSRGGEKLFF. The CDR3, as DNA: TGTGCCAGCAGCCGCGGGGGGGAAAAACTGTTTTTT. The chain links TRBV5-4 to TRBJ1-4; weak D call: TRBD1 (5 bases). This CDR3 comprises 12 residues. Germline V gene data show CDR1 as SGHNT and CDR2 as YYREEE (reference sequence). Trimming took 4 bases from V and 8 from J, leaving 9 bases between them.

This chain connects TRBV7-2 to TRBJ1-2; D ambiguous. V was cut by 5 bases and J by 7 bases, with 17 bases left in between. Germline CDR1 SGHTA, CDR2 FQGNSA. The CDR3 loop spans 14 amino acids. The CDR3 reads CTSSPRPIVLGYTF. In DNA form, the CDR3 reads TGTACCAGCAGCCCCCGCCCCATAGTACTTGGCTACACCTTC.

This clone was counted a single time. The rearrangement links TRBV29-1 to TRBJ1-5; D not certain. The CDR3 is made up of 12 amino acids. Between the trimmed V and J ends, which lost 6 bases and 1 base, there was a span of 7 bases. The V gene's germline CDR1 is SQVTM and CDR2 ANQGSEA. The CDR3, as DNA: TGCAGCGTCAGGATAAGCAATCAGCCCCAGCATTTT. This translates into CSVRISNQPQHF. Combining the CDR3 with reference TRBV29-1 and TRBJ1-5 gives the whole variable domain SAVISQKPSRDICQRGTSLTIQCQVDSQVTMMFWYRQQPGQSLTLIATANQGSEATYESGFVIDKFPISRPNLTFSTLTVSNMSPEDSSIYLCSVRISNQPQHFGDGTRLSIL.

The J gene is TRBJ2-3, the V gene TRBV7-9; 7 nucleotides line up with TRBD1. J lost 3 bases, V lost 3 bases, and 3 bases had no gene match. The CDR3 spans 14 residues. CDR1 SEHNR and CDR2 FQNEAQ come from the germline V gene (reference sequence). The CDR3 DNA reads TGTGCCAGCAGCTTTAGGGGGCAGACAGATACGCAGTATTTT. Its protein product is CASSFRGQTDTQYF.

This chain links TRBV2 with TRBJ2-1; D possibly corresponds to TRBD1 (5 bases). This CDR3 has 14 residues. The V end was cut by 6 bases, the J end by 5 bases, with 14 bases between. Germline CDR1 is SNHLY and CDR2 is FYNNEI. This CDR3 reads CASSPDKWNNEQFF. CDR3 DNA sequence: TGTGCCAGCAGCCCGGACAAATGGAACAATGAGCAGTTCTTC.

This rearrangement joins TRBV4-3 to TRBJ2-7; TRBD1 matches at 8 bases. Germline V gene data show CDR1 as LGHNA and CDR2 as YSLEER. V was clipped by 0 bases and J by 4 bases; unmatched bases: 5. CDR3 length: 15 amino acids. CDR3 DNA sequence: TGCGCCAGCAGCCAAGACCCCAGGGGGCAATACGAGCAGTACTTC. Protein product: CASSQDPRGQYEQYF.

The chain carries TRBV28 and TRBJ1-2, with TRBD1 identical over 9 bases. Germline assignment: CDR1 MDHEN and CDR2 SYDVKM. The V segment lost 5 bases and the J segment 5 bases; nucleotides outside the gene matches: 6. The CDR3 extends over 14 amino acids. This CDR3 reads CASSLTGGFYGYTF. The CDR3 region has the DNA TGTGCCAGCAGTCTGACAGGGGGTTTTTATGGCTACACCTTC.

This clone was detected only a few times. The V and J genes are TRBV4-2 and TRBJ2-5, with a possible D match to TRBD1 (7 bases). The germline V gene encodes CDR1 LGHNA and CDR2 YNFKEQ. The CDR3 spans 16 residues. Trimming removed 0 bases from V and 4 bases from J, with 15 bases in between. CDR3 coding DNA: TGTGCCAGCAGCCAAGAGGGGAGCAGGGGGGTAGAGACCCAGTACTTC. This gives the protein CASSQEGSRGVETQYF.

This clone was seen more than once but under ten times. The rearrangement joins TRBV15 to TRBJ2-5; a possible D gene is TRBD1 (5 bases). This CDR3 has 15 amino acids. Germline lookup yields CDR1 LNHNV and CDR2 YYDKDF (reference sequence). V lost 0 bases to trimming and J lost 2 bases, with 10 bases between them. The CDR3 loop reads CATSRDHRLQETQYF. CDR3 DNA sequence: TGTGCCACCAGCAGAGATCACAGGCTTCAAGAGACCCAGTACTTC.

V and J are TRBV7-6 and TRBJ2-3, with 10 bases matching TRBD2. J gave up 0 bases and V 4 bases, and 13 bases lay outside the gene matches. The CDR3 contains 19 residues. Germline CDR1 reads SGHVS; CDR2 reads FNYEAQ. This CDR3 is CASSSTSSGGLSSTDTQYF. CDR3 DNA: TGTGCCAGCAGCTCCACCTCTAGCGGGGGCCTGTCTAGCACAGATACGCAGTATTTT.